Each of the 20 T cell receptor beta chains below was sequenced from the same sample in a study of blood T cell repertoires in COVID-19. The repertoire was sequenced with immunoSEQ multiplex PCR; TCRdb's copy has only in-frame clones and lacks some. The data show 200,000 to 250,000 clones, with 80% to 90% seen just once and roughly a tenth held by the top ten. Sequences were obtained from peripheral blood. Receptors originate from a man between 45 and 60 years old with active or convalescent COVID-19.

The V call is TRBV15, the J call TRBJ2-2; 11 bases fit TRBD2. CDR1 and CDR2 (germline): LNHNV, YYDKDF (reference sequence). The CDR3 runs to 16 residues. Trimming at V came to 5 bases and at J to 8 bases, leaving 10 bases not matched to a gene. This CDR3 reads CATSRLAGNPRGELFF. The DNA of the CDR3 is TGTGCCACCAGCCGACTAGCGGGGAACCCCCGGGGGGAGCTGTTTTTT.

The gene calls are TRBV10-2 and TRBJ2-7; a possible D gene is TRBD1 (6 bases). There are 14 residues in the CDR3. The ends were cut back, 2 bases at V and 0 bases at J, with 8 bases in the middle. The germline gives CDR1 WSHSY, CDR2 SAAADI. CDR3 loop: CASSEEGGSYEQYV. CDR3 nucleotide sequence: TGCGCCAGCAGTGAGGAAGGGGGCTCCTACGAGCAGTACGTC.

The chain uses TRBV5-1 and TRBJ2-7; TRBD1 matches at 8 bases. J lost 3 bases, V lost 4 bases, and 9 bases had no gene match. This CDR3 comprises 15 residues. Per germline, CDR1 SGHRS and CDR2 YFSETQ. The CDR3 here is CASSLGADRGYEQYF. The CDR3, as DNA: TGCGCCAGCAGCCTAGGGGCTGACAGGGGCTACGAGCAGTACTTC.

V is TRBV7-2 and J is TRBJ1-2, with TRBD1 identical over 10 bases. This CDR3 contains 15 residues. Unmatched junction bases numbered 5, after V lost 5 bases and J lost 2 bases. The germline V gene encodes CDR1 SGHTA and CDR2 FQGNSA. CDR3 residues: CASSPRQGANYGYTF. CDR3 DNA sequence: TGTGCCAGCAGCCCCAGACAGGGGGCAAACTATGGCTACACCTTC.

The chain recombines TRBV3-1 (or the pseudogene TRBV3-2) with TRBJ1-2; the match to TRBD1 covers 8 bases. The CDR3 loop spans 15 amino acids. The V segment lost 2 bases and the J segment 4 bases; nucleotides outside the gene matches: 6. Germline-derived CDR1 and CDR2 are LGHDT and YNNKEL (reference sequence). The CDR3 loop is CASSQRGQGLYGYTF. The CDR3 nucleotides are TGTGCCAGCAGCCAACGTGGACAGGGTCTCTATGGCTACACCTTC.

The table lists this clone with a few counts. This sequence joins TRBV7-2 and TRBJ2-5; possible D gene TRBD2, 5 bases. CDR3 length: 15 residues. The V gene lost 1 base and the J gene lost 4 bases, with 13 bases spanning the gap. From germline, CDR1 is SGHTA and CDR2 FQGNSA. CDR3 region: CASSLEGVDSETQYF. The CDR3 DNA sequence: TGTGCCAGCAGCTTAGAGGGAGTGGACTCAGAGACCCAGTACTTC. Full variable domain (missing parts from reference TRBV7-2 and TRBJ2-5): GAGVSQSPSNKVTEKGKDVELRCDPISGHTALYWYRQSLGQGLEFLIYFQGNSAPDKSGLPSDRFSAERTGGSVSTLTIQRTQQEDSAVYLCASSLEGVDSETQYFGPGTRLLVL.

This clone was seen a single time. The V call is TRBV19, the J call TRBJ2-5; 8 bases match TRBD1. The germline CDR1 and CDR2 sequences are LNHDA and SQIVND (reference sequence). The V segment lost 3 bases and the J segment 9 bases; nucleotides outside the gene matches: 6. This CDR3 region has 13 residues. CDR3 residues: CASSMDRVQAQYF. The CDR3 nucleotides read TGTGCCAGTAGTATGGACAGGGTCCAAGCCCAGTACTTC.

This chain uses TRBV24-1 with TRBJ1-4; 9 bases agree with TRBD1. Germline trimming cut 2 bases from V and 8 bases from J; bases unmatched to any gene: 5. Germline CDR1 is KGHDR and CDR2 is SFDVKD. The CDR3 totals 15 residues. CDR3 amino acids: CATSDSGTGNEKLFF. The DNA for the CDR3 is TGTGCCACCAGTGATTCCGGGACAGGGAACGAAAAACTGTTTTTT.

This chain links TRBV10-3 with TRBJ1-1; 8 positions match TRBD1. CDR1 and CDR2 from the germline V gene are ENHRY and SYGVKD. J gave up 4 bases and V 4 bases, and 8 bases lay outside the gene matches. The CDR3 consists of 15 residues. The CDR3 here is CAISGWGGQGTEAFF. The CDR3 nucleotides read TGTGCCATCAGTGGGTGGGGTGGACAGGGCACTGAAGCTTTCTTT.

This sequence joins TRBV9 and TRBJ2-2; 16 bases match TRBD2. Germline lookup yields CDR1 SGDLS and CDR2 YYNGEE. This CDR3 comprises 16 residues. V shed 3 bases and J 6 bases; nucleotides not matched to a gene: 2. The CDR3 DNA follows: TGTGCCAGCAGCGCCGGGACTAGCGGGGGGGCCGGGGAGCTGTTTTTT. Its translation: CASSAGTSGGAGELFF.

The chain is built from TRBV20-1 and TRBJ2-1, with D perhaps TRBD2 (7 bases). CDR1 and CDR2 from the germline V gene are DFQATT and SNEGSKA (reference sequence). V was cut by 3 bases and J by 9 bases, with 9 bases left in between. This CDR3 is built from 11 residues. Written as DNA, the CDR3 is TGCAGTGCTAGTCGGGGGGCTGAGCAGTTCTTC. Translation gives CSASRGAEQFF.

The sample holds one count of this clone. CDR3 sequence (DNA): TGTGCCAGCAGTTTCCTCCCGACAGGGGCGCATGGCTACACCTTC. Protein: CASSFLPTGAHGYTF. V is TRBV27 and J is TRBJ1-2; 8 nucleotides match TRBD1. The V and J ends lost 3 bases and 6 bases, in that order; junction bases with no gene match: 9. Germline-derived CDR1 and CDR2 are MNHEY and SMNVEV (reference sequence). This CDR3 comprises 15 residues.

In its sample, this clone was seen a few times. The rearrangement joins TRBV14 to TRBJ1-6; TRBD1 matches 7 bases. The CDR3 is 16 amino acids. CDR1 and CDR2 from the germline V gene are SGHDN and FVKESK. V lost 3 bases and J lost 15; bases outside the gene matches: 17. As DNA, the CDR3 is TGTGCCAGCAGCCATCCGCCCGGGACAGCCGACACGGTCCTCCACTTT. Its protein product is CASSHPPGTADTVLHF.

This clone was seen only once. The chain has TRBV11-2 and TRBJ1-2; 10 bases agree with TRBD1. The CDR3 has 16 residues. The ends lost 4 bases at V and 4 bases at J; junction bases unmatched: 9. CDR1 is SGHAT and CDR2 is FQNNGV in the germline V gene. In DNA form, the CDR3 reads TGTGCCAGCAGCTCCCGGGACAGGGGTCCGGGCTATGGCTACACCTTC. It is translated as CASSSRDRGPGYGYTF.

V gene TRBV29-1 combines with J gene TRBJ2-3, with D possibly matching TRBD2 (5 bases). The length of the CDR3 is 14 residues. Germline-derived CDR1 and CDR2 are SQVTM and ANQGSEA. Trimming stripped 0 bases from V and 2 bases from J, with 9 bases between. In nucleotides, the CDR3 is TGCAGCGTTGAAGAGGTAGCGTCCACAGATACGCAGTATTTT. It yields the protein CSVEEVASTDTQYF.

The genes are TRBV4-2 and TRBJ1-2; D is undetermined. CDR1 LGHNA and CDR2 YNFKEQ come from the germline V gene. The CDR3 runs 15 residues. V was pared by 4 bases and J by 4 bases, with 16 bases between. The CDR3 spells CASSLDSRSSYGYTF. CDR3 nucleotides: TGTGCCAGCAGCCTCGACTCACGCTCGAGCTATGGCTACACCTTC.

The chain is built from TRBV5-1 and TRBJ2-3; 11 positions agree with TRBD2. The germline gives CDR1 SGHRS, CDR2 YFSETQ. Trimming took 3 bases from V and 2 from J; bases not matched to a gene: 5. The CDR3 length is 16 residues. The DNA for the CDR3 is TGCGCCAGCAGCTCTAGCGGGAGGCCCATCACAGATACGCAGTATTTT. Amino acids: CASSSSGRPITDTQYF.

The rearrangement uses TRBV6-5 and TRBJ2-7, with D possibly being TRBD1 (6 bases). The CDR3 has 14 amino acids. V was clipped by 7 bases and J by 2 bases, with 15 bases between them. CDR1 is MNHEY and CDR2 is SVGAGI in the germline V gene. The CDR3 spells CASTKGQGPYEQYF. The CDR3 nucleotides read TGTGCCAGCACTAAGGGGCAGGGGCCCTACGAGCAGTACTTC.

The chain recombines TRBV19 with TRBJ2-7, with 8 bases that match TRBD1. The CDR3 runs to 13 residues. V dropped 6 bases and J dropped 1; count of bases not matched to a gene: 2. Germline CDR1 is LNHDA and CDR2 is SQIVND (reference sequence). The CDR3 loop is CASRRTGSYEQYV. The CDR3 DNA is TGTGCCAGTAGAAGGACAGGGTCCTACGAGCAGTACGTC.

The CDR3 loop is CASSWGVGLGNQPQHF. The DNA for the CDR3 is TGTGCCAGCAGCTGGGGGGTGGGTTTGGGCAATCAGCCCCAGCATTTT. The chain combines TRBV5-5 with TRBJ1-5; tentative D call: TRBD1 (5 bases). The length of the CDR3 is 16 residues. Germline assignment: CDR1 SGHKS and CDR2 YYEKEE (reference sequence). Between the trimmed V and J ends, which lost 3 bases and 2 bases, there was a span of 15 bases.